This T cell receptor (beta chain) derives from a study of monozygotic twins with inflammatory bowel disease. Points from the study as a whole: The results supported no single strong signal or clonotype associated with IBD.

cDNA synthesis was performed in eight separate reactions for each sample. TCRdb re-called the 5' RACE reads and catalogs CDR3 proteins one per entry, DNA excluded. Recorded here are 150,000 to 200,000 distinct CDR3 sequences; the top ten clones represent around 7%. On this clonotype itself: The antigen remains unidentified.

It was from whole blood, with no T cell sorting, that total RNA was isolated. The TCR was taken from a human donor with ulcerative colitis or Crohn's disease, or a healthy co-twin of an affected twin (not recorded which). Sequencing was performed on blood.

CDR3 loop: CASSFWAGQGHEQYF. V is TRBV7-9 and J is TRBJ2-7; TCRdb calls TRBD2, which cannot be checked without DNA. Germline V gene sequence: CDR1 SEHNR, CDR2 FQNEAQ (reference sequence). The CDR3 totals 15 residues.